A single sample gave rise to the 7 T cell receptor beta chains below, sequenced in a study of OX40 agonist ivuxolimab in advanced cancers. Method: immunoSEQ multiplex PCR; TCRdb's copy keeps in-frame clones and lacks some. Among around 77,000 clones, about nine tenths were seen once, and the ten largest hold approximately 2.3%. The input for sequencing was CD4+ or CD8+ T cells sorted from blood, taken in a trial of the OX40 agonist ivuxolimab. These receptors all come from an adult with an advanced solid tumor such as melanoma, head and neck, liver or kidney cancer.

The J gene is TRBJ2-7, the V gene TRBV13; D is perhaps TRBD2 (6 bases). Trimming stripped 5 bases from V and 7 bases from J, with 18 bases between. CDR3 length: 14 residues. CDR1 PRHDT and CDR2 FYEKMQ come from the germline V gene (reference sequence). The CDR3 region has the DNA TGTGCCAGCAGCCCCCGGGACTCCCCCGGAGAGCAGTACTTC. Translated, it gives CASSPRDSPGEQYF.

The CDR3 coding sequence is TGCGCCAGCAGCGAAATTAGCGGGGGGTCACACTCAAACAATGAGCAGTTCTTC. This translates into CASSEISGGSHSNNEQFF. V usage is TRBV5-1 and J usage is TRBJ2-1, with 10 nucleotides matching TRBD2. Germline assignment: CDR1 SGHRS and CDR2 YFSETQ. This CDR3 spans 18 amino acids. Losses at the gene ends were 4 bases for V and 5 bases for J; bases not matched to a gene: 15.

The V and J genes are TRBV5-1 and TRBJ1-1; possibly TRBD1 for D (5 bases). The CDR3 loop spans 17 amino acids. Trimming cost V 4 bases and J 0 bases, with 19 bases left between them. Germline values: CDR1 SGHRS, CDR2 YFSETQ. CDR3 nucleotides: TGCGCCAGCAGCGGGGGTGGCAGCAGCCTCATGAACACTGAAGCTTTCTTT. It specifies CASSGGGSSLMNTEAFF.

Only one count was recorded for this clone. The junction and the germline gene differ at one end; a read error may be behind it. The chain joins TRBV7-7 to TRBJ2-2; D is ambiguous. The CDR3 runs 14 residues. Germline CDR1 is SSHAT and CDR2 is FNYEAQ (reference sequence). The DNA of the CDR3 is TGTGCTAGCAGCTTAGGGCAGTCCACCGGGGAGCTGTTTTTT. Its protein is CASSLGQSTGELFF.

The chain recombines TRBV5-4 with TRBJ2-3, with a tentative D call TRBD2 (5 bases). This CDR3 has 15 amino acids. Trimming left V 3 bases short and J 2 bases short, with 13 bases between. CDR1 and CDR2 from the germline V gene are SGHNT and YYREEE (reference sequence). The CDR3 region is CASSSGRLYTDTQYF. The CDR3 DNA reads as TGTGCCAGCAGCTCAGGCAGACTATACACAGATACGCAGTATTTT.

This chain connects TRBV30 to TRBJ1-2; D is ambiguous. This CDR3 has 13 residues. The germline V and J ends were trimmed by 0 bases and 1 base, with 6 bases remaining between them. Germline CDR1 GTSNPN, CDR2 SVGIG (reference sequence). The CDR3 reads CAWSVVLNYGYTF. The DNA for the CDR3 is TGTGCCTGGAGTGTCGTTCTTAACTATGGCTACACCTTC.

This chain connects TRBV27 to TRBJ2-3; a possible D gene is TRBD2 (6 bases). The V end was cut by 5 bases, the J end by 0 bases, with 12 bases between. CDR1 and CDR2 (germline): MNHEY, SMNVEV (reference sequence). The CDR3 has 15 residues. CDR3: CASSRLGSSTDTQYF. In DNA form, the CDR3 reads TGTGCCAGCAGTCGACTAGGCTCCAGCACAGATACGCAGTATTTT.